This T cell receptor (beta chain) originates from a study of metastatic and nonmetastatic thyroid tumors (TCRdb year 2020). Study-wide context: The researchers compared repertoires between peripheral blood samples and tumor or nodule tissue samples from patients with malignant or benign thyroid disease.

None of the patients had been given any treatment before thyroid surgery. The study retrospectively analysed patient clinical samples collected from about 2012 to 2019 using T-cell receptor beta sequencing. From a lookup of the germline V gene, CDR1 and CDR2 are MNHNS and SASEGT. After removal of 5 bases from V and 3 bases from J, the junction retains 3 bases not matched to a gene. The CDR3 contains 13 residues, cysteine and phenylalanine counted. Only the CDR3 DNA is retained, 39 bases long and in frame from the first base. A remark on this clone: The antigen it recognizes is unknown. Base qualities are missing; no much larger clone stands one base away.

The protocol used for the library was PCR. Instrument on record: Illumina HiSeq 4000. High-throughput sequencing was used to profile the TCR beta-chain CDR3 region of each patient. Processing in the source paper ran as follows. The researchers built a classifier to tell apart papillary thyroid cancer patients with distant metastasis, based on CDR3 differences among clinicopathological groups. The Shannon index was used to measure repertoire diversity, and the Morisita-Horn index was used to measure how similar tumor and blood repertoires were. TCRdb redid the processing of the public reads, applying fastp at Q25 and MiXCR, and retained in-frame beta chains. TCRdb's processing, not the study's, gives the V and J calls here. This sample lists roughly 6,600 clones; about 32% were detected once. The top ten clones comprise 10% to 15% of the sample. What the authors observed across the whole study: In both blood and tumor samples, TCR beta diversity was reported to be significantly higher in malignant tumors than in benign nodules.

The sequence was collected from a female donor with papillary thyroid cancer or a benign thyroid nodule (not recorded which). Some clones in this sample may be carry-over from other donors' samples. Recombination linked TRBV6-1 to TRBJ1-2; a stretch of 7 junction bases matches TRBD1. The sample comprised adjacent normal tissue. The DNA sequence follows: TGTGCCAGCAGTAAGGGGGCTGACTATGGCTACACCTTC. Its amino acids are CASSKGADYGYTF.